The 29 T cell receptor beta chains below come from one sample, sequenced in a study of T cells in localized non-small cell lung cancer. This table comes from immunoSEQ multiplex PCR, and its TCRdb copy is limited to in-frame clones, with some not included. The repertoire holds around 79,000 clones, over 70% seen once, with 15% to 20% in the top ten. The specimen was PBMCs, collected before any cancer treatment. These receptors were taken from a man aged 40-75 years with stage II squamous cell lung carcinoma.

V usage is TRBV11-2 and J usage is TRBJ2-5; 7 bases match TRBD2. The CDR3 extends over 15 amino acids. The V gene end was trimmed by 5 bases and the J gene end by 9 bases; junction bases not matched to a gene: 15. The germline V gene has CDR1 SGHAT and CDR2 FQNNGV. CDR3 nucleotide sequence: TGTGCCAGCAGCCCCGCAACATATAGCGGGTCGTCCCAGTACTTC. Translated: CASSPATYSGSSQYF.

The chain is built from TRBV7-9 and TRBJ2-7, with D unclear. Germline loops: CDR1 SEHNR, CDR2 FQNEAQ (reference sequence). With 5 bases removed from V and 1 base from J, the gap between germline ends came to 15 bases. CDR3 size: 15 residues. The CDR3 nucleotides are TGTGCCAGCAGCACAGACCTAACCGCGTCCTACGAGCAGTACTTC. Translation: CASSTDLTASYEQYF.

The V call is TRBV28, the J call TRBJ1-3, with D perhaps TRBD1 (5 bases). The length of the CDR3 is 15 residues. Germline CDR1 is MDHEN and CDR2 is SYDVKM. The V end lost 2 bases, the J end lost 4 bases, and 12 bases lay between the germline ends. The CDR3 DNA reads TGTGCCAGCAGTTTAGGCAGGGTGGAAGGAAACACCATATATTTT. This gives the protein CASSLGRVEGNTIYF.

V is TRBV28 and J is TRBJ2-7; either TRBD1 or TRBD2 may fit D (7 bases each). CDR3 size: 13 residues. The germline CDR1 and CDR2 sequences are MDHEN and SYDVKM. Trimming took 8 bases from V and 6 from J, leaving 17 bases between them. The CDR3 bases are TGTGCCAGCCGCCTCAGGGGGGGGAGCGAGCAGTACTTC. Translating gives CASRLRGGSEQYF.

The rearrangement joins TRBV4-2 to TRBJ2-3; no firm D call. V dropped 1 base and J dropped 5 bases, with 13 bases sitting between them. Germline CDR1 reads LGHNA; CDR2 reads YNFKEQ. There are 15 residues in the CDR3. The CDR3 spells CASSQGSSRVDTQYF. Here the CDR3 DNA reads TGTGCCAGCAGCCAAGGCAGTTCTAGGGTAGATACGCAGTATTTT.

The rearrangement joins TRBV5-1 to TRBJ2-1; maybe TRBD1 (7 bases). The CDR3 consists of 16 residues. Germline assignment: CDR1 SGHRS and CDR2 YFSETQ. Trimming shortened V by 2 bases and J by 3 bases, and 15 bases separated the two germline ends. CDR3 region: CASSFRGAANYNEQFF. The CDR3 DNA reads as TGCGCCAGCAGCTTCAGGGGGGCGGCAAACTACAATGAGCAGTTCTTC.

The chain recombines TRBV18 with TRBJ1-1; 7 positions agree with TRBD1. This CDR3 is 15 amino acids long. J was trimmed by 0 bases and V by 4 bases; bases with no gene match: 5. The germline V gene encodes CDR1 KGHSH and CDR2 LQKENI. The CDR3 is CASSRGQILNTEAFF. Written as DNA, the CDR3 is TGTGCCAGCTCACGGGGACAGATTCTGAACACTGAAGCTTTCTTT.

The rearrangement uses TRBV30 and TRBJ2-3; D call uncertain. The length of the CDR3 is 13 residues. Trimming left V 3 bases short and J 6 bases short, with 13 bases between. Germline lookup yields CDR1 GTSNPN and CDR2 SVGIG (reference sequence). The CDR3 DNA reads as TGTGCCTGGAGGCTGACCCTCGCGGATACGCAGTATTTT. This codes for CAWRLTLADTQYF.

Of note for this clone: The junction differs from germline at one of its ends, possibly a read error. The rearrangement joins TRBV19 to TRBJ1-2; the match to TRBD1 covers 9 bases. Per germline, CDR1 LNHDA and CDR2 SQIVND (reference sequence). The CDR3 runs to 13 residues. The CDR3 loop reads CASSIAPDRGVAF. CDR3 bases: TGTGCCAGTAGTATAGCCCCGGACAGGGGAGTTGCCTTC.

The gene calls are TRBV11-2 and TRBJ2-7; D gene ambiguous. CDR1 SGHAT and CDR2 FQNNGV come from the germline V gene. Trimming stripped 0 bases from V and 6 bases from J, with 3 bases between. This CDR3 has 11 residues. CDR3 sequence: CASSLDSEQYF. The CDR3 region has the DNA TGTGCCAGCAGCTTAGACAGCGAGCAGTACTTC.

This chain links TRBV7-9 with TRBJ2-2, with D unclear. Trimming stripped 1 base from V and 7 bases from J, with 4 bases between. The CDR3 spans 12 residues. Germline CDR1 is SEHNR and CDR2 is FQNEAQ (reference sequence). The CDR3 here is CASSLGYGELFF. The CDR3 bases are TGTGCCAGCAGCTTAGGGTACGGGGAGCTGTTTTTT.

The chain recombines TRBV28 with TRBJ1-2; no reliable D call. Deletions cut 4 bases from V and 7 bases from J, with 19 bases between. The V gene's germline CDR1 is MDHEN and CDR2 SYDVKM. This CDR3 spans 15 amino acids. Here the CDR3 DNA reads TGTGCCAGCAGTTCAGACCCCCGAGGGCGGAGTGGCTACACCTTC. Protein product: CASSSDPRGRSGYTF.

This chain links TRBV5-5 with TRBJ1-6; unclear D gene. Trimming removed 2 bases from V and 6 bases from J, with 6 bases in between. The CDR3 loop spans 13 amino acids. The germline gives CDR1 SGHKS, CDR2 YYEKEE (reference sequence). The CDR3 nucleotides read TGTGCCAGCAGCTTTTCCAGTAATTCACCCCTCCACTTT. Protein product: CASSFSSNSPLHF.

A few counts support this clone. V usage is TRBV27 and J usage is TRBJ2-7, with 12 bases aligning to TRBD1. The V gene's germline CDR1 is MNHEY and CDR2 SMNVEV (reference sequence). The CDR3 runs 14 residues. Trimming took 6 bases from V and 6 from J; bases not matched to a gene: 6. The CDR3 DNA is TGTGCCAGCAGACCCCGGGACAGGGGGCGCGAGCAGTACTTC. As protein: CASRPRDRGREQYF.

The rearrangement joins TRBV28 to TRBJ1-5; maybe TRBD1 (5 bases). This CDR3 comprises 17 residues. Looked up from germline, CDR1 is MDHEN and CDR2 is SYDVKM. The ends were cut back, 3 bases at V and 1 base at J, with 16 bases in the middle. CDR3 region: CASSLKIGGGSNQPQHF. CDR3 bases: TGTGCCAGCAGTTTGAAGATCGGGGGAGGGAGCAATCAGCCCCAGCATTTT.

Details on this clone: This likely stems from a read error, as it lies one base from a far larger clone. CDR3 sequence (DNA): TGTGCCAGCAGCTTACAGGGGAATGGCTACACCTTC. This gives the protein CASSLQGNGYTF. The chain employs TRBV6-5 and TRBJ1-2; 7 positions agree with TRBD1. The germline gives CDR1 MNHEY, CDR2 SVGAGI. The junction had 4 bases not matched to a gene; V was cut back by 6 bases and J by 6 bases. This CDR3 region has 12 residues.

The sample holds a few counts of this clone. The CDR3 here is CASSERVGSQPQHF. The CDR3 coding sequence is TGTGCCAGCAGTGAAAGGGTCGGGAGCCAGCCCCAGCATTTT. The V gene is TRBV2, the J gene TRBJ1-5; no firm D call. Trimming took off 2 bases at V and 7 bases at J, with 12 bases between the two ends. The CDR3 is 14 residues long. CDR1 SNHLY and CDR2 FYNNEI come from the germline V gene.

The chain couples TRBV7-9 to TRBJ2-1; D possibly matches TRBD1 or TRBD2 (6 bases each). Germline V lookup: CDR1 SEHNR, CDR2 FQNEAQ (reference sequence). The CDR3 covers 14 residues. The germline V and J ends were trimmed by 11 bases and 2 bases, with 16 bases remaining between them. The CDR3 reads CASRGQDPYNEQFF. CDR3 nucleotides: TGTGCCTCCCGGGGGCAGGACCCCTACAATGAGCAGTTCTTC. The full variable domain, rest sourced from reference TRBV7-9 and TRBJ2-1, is DTGVSQNPRHKITKRGQNVTFRCDPISEHNRLYWYRQTLGQGPEFLTYFQNEAQLEKSRLLSDRFSAERPKGSFSTLEIQRTEQGDSAMYLCASRGQDPYNEQFFGPGTRLTVL.

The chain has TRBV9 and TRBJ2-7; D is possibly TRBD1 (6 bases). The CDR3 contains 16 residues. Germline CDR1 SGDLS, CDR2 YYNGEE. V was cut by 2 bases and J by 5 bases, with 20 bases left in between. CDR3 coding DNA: TGTGCCAGCAGCGTCGAAGGCAACAGGGCCCCCCACGAGCAGTACTTC. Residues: CASSVEGNRAPHEQYF.

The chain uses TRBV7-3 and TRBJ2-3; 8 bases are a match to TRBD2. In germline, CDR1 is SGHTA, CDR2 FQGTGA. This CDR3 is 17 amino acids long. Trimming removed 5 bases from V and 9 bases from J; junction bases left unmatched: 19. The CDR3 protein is CASSQTHPGLAGGTQYF. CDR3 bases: TGTGCCAGCAGCCAGACCCATCCGGGGCTAGCGGGTGGCACGCAGTATTTT.

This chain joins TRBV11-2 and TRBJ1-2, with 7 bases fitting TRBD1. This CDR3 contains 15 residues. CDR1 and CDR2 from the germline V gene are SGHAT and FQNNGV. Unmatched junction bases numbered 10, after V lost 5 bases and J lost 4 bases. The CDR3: CASSAQGQTSYGYTF. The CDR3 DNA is TGTGCCAGCAGCGCCCAGGGACAGACGAGCTATGGCTACACCTTC.

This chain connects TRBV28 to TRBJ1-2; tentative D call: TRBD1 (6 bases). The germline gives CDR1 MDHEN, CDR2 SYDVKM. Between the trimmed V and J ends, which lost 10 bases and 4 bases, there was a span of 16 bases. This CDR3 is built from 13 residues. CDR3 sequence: CATTIRGGYGYTF. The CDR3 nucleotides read TGTGCCACCACGATTAGAGGGGGCTATGGCTACACCTTC.

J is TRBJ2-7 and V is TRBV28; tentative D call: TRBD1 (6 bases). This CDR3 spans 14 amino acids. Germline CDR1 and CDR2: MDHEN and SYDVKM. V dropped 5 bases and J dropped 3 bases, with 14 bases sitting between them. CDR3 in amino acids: CASSEPGTHYEQYF. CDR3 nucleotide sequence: TGTGCCAGCAGTGAACCCGGGACACACTACGAGCAGTACTTC. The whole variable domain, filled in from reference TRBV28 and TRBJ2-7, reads DVKVTQSSRYLVKRTGEKVFLECVQDMDHENMFWYRQDPGLGLRLIYFSYDVKMKEKGDIPEGYSVSREKKERFSLILESASTNQTSMYLCASSEPGTHYEQYFGPGTRLTVT.

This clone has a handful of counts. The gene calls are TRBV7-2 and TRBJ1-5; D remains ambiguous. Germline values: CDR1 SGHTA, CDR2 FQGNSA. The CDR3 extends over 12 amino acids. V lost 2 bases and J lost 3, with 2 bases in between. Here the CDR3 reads CASSLHNQPQHF. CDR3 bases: TGTGCCAGCAGCTTACACAATCAGCCCCAGCATTTT.

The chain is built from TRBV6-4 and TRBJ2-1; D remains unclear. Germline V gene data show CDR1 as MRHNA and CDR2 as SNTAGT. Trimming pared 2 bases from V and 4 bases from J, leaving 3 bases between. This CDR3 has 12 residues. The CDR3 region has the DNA TGTGCCAGCAGTGACAATTACAATGAGCAGTTCTTC. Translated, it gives CASSDNYNEQFF.

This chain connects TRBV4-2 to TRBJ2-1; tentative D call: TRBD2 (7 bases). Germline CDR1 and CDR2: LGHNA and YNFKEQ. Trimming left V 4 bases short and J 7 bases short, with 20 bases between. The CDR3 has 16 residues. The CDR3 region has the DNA TGTGCCAGCAGCCCAGAAAAGGCGGGGGCGAGGAATGAGCAGTTCTTC. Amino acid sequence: CASSPEKAGARNEQFF.

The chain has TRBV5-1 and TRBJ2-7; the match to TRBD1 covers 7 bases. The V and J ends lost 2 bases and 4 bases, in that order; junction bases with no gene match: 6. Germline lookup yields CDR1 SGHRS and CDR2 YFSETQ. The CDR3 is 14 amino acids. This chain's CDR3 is CASSFKGAGYEQYF. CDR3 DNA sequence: TGCGCCAGCAGCTTTAAGGGGGCGGGTTACGAGCAGTACTTC.

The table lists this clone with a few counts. CDR3 region: CAIPGGPYNEQFF. CDR3 DNA sequence: TGTGCGATTCCGGGCGGGCCCTACAATGAGCAGTTCTTC. The rearrangement uses TRBV7-9 and TRBJ2-1; TRBD2 is a possible D gene (5 bases). The germline V gene encodes CDR1 SEHNR and CDR2 FQNEAQ (reference sequence). CDR3 size: 13 residues. Full variable domain (remainder filled in from reference TRBV7-9 and TRBJ2-1): DTGVSQNPRHKITKRGQNVTFRCDPISEHNRLYWYRQTLGQGPEFLTYFQNEAQLEKSRLLSDRFSAERPKGSFSTLEIQRTEQGDSAMYLCAIPGGPYNEQFFGPGTRLTVL.

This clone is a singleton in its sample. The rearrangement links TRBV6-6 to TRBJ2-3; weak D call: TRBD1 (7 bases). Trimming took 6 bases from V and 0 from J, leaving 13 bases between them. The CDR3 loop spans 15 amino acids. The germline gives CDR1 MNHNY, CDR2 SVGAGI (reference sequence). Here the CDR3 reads CASRRGQSSTDTQYF. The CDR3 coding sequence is TGTGCCAGCAGGCGGGGACAGTCTAGCACAGATACGCAGTATTTT.